The 14 T cell receptor beta chains presented below share a single source sample, sequenced in a study of T-cell reconstitution after alpha-beta-depleted transplantation in children. Unique molecular identifiers were used to barcode this TCRbeta library. TCRdb fed the PCR reads into MiXCR, producing one record per CDR3 protein. This table holds roughly 500,000 distinct CDR3 sequences, over 25% found once. Sample: PBMCs from the stem cell graft donor, taken from the stem cell graft. These TCRs come from a human donor who donated a stem cell graft to a child with aplastic anemia.

The chain recombines TRBV29-1 with TRBJ1-2; weak D call: TRBD1 (6 bases). This CDR3 contains 14 residues. The V end lost 6 bases, the J end lost 4 bases, and 18 bases lay between the germline ends. CDR1 and CDR2 (germline): SQVTM, ANQGSEA. CDR3 loop: CSVQGPRIPYGYTF. The CDR3 region has the DNA TGCAGCGTACAGGGCCCTAGAATTCCCTATGGCTACACCTTC.

The V gene is TRBV12-3 or TRBV12-4, the J gene TRBJ1-1; D possibly corresponds to TRBD1 (6 bases). V dropped 7 bases and J dropped 7 bases, with 16 bases sitting between them. The CDR3 contains 13 residues. CDR3 DNA: TGTGCCAGCACCACCCGGAGGGGGAATGAAGCTTTCTTT. It encodes CASTTRRGNEAFF.

The J gene is TRBJ2-2, the V gene TRBV12-3 or TRBV12-4, with D possibly being TRBD1 or TRBD2 (5 bases each). Trimming left V 5 bases short and J 0 bases short, with 13 bases between. The CDR3 has 16 amino acids. CDR3 in amino acids: CASSPFGGSNTGELFF. In DNA form, the CDR3 reads TGTGCCAGCAGTCCCTTTGGGGGATCGAACACCGGGGAGCTGTTTTTT.

This clonotype was seen only a few times. The rearrangement joins TRBV7-2 to TRBJ2-5; D is possibly TRBD2 (5 bases). V dropped 1 base and J dropped 5 bases, with 11 bases sitting between them. The CDR3 has 14 amino acids. Germline lookup yields CDR1 SGHTA and CDR2 FQGNSA. CDR3 protein: CASSLELVGETQYF. The CDR3 nucleotides are TGTGCCAGCAGCTTAGAACTAGTGGGGGAGACCCAGTACTTC.

The CDR3 DNA reads TGTGCCTGGGTGGGTCAGGGGTTAAAAACTGAAGCTTTCTTT. It specifies CAWVGQGLKTEAFF. J is TRBJ1-1 and V is TRBV30; maybe TRBD1 (6 bases). This CDR3 is 14 amino acids long. V was clipped by 5 bases and J by 5 bases, with 18 bases between them. Germline CDR1 is GTSNPN and CDR2 is SVGIG (reference sequence).

The sample holds a few counts of this clonotype. The chain carries TRBV12-3 or TRBV12-4 and TRBJ2-6; D unclear. V was shortened by 2 bases and J by 0 bases, with 5 bases between the two germline ends. The CDR3 has 15 amino acids. CDR3 nucleotide sequence: TGTGCCAGCAGTTTACCGAGCTCTGGGGCCAACGTCCTGACTTTC. Its protein is CASSLPSSGANVLTF.

This clonotype was observed a single time. The chain recombines TRBV30 with TRBJ1-4; possible D gene TRBD1, 6 bases. The germline V gene encodes CDR1 GTSNPN and CDR2 SVGIG (reference sequence). The germline V and J ends were trimmed by 4 bases and 8 bases, with 20 bases remaining between them. There are 15 residues in the CDR3. The CDR3 bases are TGTGCCTGGACTGAACAGGGTCAGATTCGGGAAAAACTGTTTTTT. Translation gives CAWTEQGQIREKLFF.

This clonotype has just a few counts. The rearrangement joins TRBV15 to TRBJ2-1, with D unresolved. Germline CDR1 and CDR2: LNHNV and YYDKDF (reference sequence). This CDR3 is 15 amino acids long. Trimming took 3 bases from V and 1 from J, leaving 10 bases between them. For the CDR3, the DNA is TGTGCCACCAGCAGTGACGGCAGATCCTACAATGAGCAGTTCTTC. Translation gives CATSSDGRSYNEQFF.

J is TRBJ1-5 and V is TRBV5-6, with TRBD1 matching over 9 bases. CDR3 length: 15 amino acids. The ends lost 3 bases at V and 2 bases at J; junction bases unmatched: 3. Germline V CDR1 and CDR2: SGHDT, YYEEEE. The CDR3 DNA is TGTGCCAGCAGCTACAGGGGGCCGGGCAATCAGCCCCAGCATTTT. Protein: CASSYRGPGNQPQHF.

The rearrangement links TRBV3-1 to TRBJ2-1; 8 bases are a match to TRBD1. Germline trimming cut 7 bases from V and 5 bases from J; bases unmatched to any gene: 4. CDR1 and CDR2 (germline): LGHDT, YNNKEL (reference sequence). The CDR3 runs to 13 residues. The CDR3 bases are TGTGCCAGCACCAGGACAGGGAACAATGAGCAGTTCTTC. Encoded protein: CASTRTGNNEQFF.

The V gene is TRBV18, the J gene TRBJ2-2; D gene uncertain. CDR1 is KGHSH, CDR2 LQKENI, per germline. The CDR3 totals 14 residues. The V end lost 0 bases, the J end lost 6 bases, and 8 bases lay between the germline ends. This chain's CDR3 is CASSPPNRPGELFF. CDR3 nucleotide sequence: TGTGCCAGCTCACCACCGAATAGGCCCGGGGAGCTGTTTTTT.

The chain is built from TRBV12-3 or TRBV12-4 and TRBJ2-5, with D uncertain. With 0 bases removed from V and 1 base from J, the gap between germline ends came to 9 bases. This CDR3 spans 15 amino acids. In nucleotides, the CDR3 is TGTGCCAGCAGTTTAGCGCGAAAAGGCCAAGAGACCCAGTACTTC. Residues: CASSLARKGQETQYF.

The chain joins TRBV29-1 to TRBJ2-1; the D call may be TRBD1 or TRBD2 (5 bases each). The V end lost 3 bases, the J end lost 4 bases, and 10 bases lay between the germline ends. This CDR3 contains 13 residues. CDR1 and CDR2 from the germline V gene are SQVTM and ANQGSEA. CDR3 DNA sequence: TGCAGCGTTGATTGGTGGGGGTACAATGAGCAGTTCTTC. It is translated as CSVDWWGYNEQFF.

The chain uses TRBV18 and TRBJ1-3, with D unresolved. Between the trimmed V and J ends, which lost 2 bases and 4 bases, there was a span of 9 bases. The CDR3 spans 14 residues. Germline-derived CDR1 and CDR2 are KGHSH and LQKENI. CDR3 loop: CASSPGVQGNTIYF. The CDR3 nucleotides are TGTGCCAGCTCACCAGGGGTTCAAGGAAACACCATATATTTT.